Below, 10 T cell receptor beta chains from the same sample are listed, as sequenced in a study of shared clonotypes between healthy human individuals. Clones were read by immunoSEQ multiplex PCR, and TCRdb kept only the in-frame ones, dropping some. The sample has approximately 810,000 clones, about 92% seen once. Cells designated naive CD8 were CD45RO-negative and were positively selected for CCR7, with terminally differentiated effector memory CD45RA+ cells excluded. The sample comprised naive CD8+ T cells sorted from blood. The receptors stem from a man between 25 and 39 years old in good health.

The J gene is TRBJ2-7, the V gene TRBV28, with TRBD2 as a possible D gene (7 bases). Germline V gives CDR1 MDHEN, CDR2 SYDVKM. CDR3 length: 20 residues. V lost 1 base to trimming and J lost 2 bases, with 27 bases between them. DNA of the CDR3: TGTGCCAGCAGTTTATACCCCCCCGACGGGGGGCGCGGGAGCCCCTACGAGCAGTACTTC. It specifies CASSLYPPDGGRGSPYEQYF.

The CDR3 sequence is CASSQEGQGVFGNTIYF. The CDR3 DNA is TGCGCCAGCAGCCAAGAAGGACAGGGTGTCTTTGGAAACACCATATATTTT. The V gene is TRBV4-1, the J gene TRBJ1-3, with 8 bases matching TRBD1. The V gene end was trimmed by 0 bases and the J gene end by 3 bases; junction bases not matched to a gene: 7. The CDR3 is 17 amino acids. From germline, CDR1 is MGHRA and CDR2 YSYEKL.

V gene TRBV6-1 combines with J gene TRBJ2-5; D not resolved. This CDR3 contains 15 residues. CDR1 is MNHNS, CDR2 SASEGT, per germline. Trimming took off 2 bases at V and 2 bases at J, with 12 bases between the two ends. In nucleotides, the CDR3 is TGTGCCAGCAGTGAATCAGTTTGGGATCAAGAGACCCAGTACTTC. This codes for CASSESVWDQETQYF.

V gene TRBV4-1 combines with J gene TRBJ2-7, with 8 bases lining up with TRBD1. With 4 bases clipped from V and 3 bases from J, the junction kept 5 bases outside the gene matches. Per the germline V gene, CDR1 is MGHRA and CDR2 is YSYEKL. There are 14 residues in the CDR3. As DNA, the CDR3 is TGCGCCAGCAGCCCAGGGACAGGTTACTACGAGCAGTACTTC. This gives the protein CASSPGTGYYEQYF.

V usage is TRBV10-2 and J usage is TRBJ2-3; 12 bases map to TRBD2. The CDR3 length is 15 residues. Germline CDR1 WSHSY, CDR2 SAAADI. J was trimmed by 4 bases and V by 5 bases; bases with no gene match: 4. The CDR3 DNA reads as TGCGCCAGCAGTCTAGCGGGAGGGTGGGCAGATACGCAGTATTTT. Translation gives CASSLAGGWADTQYF.

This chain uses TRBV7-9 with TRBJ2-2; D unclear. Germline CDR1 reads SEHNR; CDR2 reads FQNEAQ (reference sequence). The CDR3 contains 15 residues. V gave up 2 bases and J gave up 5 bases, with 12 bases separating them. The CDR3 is CASSLSTTATGELFF. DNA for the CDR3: TGTGCCAGCAGCTTATCAACCACGGCAACCGGGGAGCTGTTTTTT.

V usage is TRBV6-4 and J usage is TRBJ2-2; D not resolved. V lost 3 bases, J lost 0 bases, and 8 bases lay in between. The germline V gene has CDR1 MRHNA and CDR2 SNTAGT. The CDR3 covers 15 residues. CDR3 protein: CASSEGSANTGELFF. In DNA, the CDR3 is TGTGCCAGCAGTGAGGGCAGTGCGAACACCGGGGAGCTGTTTTTT.

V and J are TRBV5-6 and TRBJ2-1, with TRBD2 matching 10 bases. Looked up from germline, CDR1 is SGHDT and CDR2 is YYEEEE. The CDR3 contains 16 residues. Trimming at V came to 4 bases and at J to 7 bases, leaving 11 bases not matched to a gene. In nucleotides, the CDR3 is TGTGCCAGCAGCAAACAGCGGGAGGGCCGTACAAATGAGCAGTTCTTC. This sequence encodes CASSKQREGRTNEQFF.

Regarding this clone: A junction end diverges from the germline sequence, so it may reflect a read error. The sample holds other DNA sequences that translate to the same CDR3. The CDR3 spells CASSYSENTEAFF. The CDR3 DNA reads TGTGCCAGCAGTTACTCAGAGAACACCGAAGCTTTCTTT. The rearrangement joins TRBV6-5 to TRBJ1-1; D ambiguous. CDR1 MNHEY and CDR2 SVGAGI come from the germline V gene. The CDR3 spans 13 residues.

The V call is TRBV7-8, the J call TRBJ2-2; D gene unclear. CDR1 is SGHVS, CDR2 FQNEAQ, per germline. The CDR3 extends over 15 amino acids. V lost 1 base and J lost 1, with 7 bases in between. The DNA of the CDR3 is TGTGCCAGCAGCTTAGGCAGCAAGAACACCGGGGAGCTGTTTTTT. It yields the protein CASSLGSKNTGELFF.